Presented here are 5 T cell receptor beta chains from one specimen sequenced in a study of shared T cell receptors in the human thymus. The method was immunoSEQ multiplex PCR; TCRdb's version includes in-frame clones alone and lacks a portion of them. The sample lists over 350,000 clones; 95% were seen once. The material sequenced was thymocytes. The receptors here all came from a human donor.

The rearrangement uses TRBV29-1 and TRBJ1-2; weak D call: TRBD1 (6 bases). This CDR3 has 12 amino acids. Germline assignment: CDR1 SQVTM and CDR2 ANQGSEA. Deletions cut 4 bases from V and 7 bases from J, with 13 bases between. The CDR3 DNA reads TGCAGCGTTGTCGCGGGGGCGCGTGGCTACACCTTC. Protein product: CSVVAGARGYTF.

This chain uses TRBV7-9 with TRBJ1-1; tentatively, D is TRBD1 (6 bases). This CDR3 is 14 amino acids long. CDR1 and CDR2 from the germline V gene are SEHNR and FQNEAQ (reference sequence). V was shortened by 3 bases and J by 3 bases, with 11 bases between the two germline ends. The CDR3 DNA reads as TGTGCCAGCAGCTTCTCGGGGGGCTACACTGAAGCTTTCTTT. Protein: CASSFSGGYTEAFF.

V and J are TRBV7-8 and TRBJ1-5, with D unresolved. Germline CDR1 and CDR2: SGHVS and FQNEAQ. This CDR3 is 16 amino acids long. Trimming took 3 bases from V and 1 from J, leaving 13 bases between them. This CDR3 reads CASSFFRFRSNQPQHF. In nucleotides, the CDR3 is TGTGCCAGCAGCTTCTTTCGGTTTAGAAGCAATCAGCCCCAGCATTTT. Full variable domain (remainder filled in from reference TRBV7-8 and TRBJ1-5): GAGVSQSPRYKVAKRGQDVALRCDPISGHVSLFWYQQALGQGPEFLTYFQNEAQLDKSGLPSDRFFAERPEGSVSTLKIQRTQQEDSAVYLCASSFFRFRSNQPQHFGDGTRLSIL.

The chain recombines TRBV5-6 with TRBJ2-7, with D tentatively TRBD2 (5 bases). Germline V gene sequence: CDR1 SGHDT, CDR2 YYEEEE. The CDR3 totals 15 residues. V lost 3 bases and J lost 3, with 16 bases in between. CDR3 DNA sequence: TGTGCCAGCAGCTGGAGGCCGGCCTATCTCTACGAGCAGTACTTC. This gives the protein CASSWRPAYLYEQYF.

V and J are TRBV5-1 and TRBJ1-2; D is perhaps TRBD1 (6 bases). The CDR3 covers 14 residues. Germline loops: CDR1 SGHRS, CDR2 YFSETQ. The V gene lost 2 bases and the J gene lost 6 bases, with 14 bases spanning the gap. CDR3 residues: CASSFAGTQDGYTF. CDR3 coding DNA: TGCGCCAGCAGCTTCGCCGGGACACAGGATGGCTACACCTTC.